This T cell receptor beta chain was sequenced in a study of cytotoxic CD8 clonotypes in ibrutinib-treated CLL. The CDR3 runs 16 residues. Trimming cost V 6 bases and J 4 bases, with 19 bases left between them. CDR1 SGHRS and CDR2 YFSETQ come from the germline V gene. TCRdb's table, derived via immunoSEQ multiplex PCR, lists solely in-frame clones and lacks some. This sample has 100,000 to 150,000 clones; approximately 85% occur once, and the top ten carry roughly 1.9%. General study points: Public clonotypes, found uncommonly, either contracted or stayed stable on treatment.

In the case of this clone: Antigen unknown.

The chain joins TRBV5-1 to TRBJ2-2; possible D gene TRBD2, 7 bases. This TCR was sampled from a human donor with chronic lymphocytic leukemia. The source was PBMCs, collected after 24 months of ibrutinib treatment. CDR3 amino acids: CASKITGGPATGELFF. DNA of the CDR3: TGCGCCAGCAAAATAACCGGGGGGCCGGCCACCGGGGAGCTGTTTTTT. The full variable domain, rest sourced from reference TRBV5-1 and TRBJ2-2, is KAGVTQTPRYLIKTRGQQVTLSCSPISGHRSVSWYQQTPGQGLQFLFEYFSETQRNKGNFPGRFSGRQFSNSRSEMNVSTLELGDSALYLCASKITGGPATGELFFGEGSRLTVL.